The source of this T cell receptor beta chain is a study of early T cells in non-severe SARS-CoV-2 infection. Only a few counts were recorded for this clonotype. From germline, CDR1 is KGHSH and CDR2 LQKENI. CDR3 length: 16 residues. V lost 2 bases and J 3 bases, leaving 16 bases between the germline ends. TCRdb recomputed calls from the 5' RACE reads with MiXCR, one row per CDR3 protein. This sample carries 32,000 or so distinct CDR3 sequences, approximately 6.1% of them seen once, and the ten largest clones take about 5%. The sample taken for sequencing was whole blood. This rearrangement joins TRBV18 to TRBJ1-2, with D perhaps matching TRBD1 (5 bases). The receptor was isolated from an adult who was a healthcare worker with PCR-confirmed SARS-CoV-2 infection or an uninfected control (not recorded which). CDR3 region: CASSPTSGATHYGYTF. CDR3 DNA: TGTGCCAGCTCACCAACGAGCGGGGCTACCCACTATGGCTACACCTTC.